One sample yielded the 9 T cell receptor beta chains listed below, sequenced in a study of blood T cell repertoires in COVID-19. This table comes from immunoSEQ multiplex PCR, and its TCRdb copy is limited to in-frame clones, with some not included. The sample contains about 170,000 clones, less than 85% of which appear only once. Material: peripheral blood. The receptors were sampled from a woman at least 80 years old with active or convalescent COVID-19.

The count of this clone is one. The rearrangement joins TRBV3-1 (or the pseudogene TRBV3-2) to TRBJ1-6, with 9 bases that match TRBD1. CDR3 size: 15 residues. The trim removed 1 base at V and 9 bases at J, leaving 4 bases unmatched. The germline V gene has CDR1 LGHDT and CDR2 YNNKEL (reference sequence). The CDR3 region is CASSQGDRVSSPLHF. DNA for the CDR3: TGTGCCAGCAGCCAAGGGGACAGGGTGAGTTCACCCCTCCACTTT.

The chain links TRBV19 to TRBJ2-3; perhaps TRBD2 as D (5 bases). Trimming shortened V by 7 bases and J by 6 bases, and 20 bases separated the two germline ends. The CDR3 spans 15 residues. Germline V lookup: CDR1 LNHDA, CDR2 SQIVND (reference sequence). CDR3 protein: CASKLSGPPGDTQYF. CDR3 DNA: TGTGCCAGTAAACTCTCGGGCCCACCGGGGGATACGCAGTATTTT.

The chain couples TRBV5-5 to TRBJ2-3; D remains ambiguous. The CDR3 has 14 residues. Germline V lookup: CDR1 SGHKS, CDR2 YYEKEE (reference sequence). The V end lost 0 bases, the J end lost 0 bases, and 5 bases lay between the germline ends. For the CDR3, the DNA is TGTGCCAGCAGCTTGGACATAAGCACAGATACGCAGTATTTT. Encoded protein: CASSLDISTDTQYF.

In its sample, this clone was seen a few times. DNA of the CDR3: TGTGCCAGCAGTCTTCGACTAGCGGGATACAATGAGCAGTTCTTC. Translation: CASSLRLAGYNEQFF. V gene TRBV2 combines with J gene TRBJ2-1, with 11 bases identical to TRBD2. V shed 5 bases, J shed 4 bases, and the junction held 4 bases outside the gene matches. CDR1 SNHLY and CDR2 FYNNEI come from the germline V gene. The CDR3 spans 15 residues.

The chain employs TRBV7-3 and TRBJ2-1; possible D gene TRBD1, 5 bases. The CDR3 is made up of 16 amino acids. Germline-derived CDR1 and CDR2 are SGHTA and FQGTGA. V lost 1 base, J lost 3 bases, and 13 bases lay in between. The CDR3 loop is CASSLNFDSNYNEQFF. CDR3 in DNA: TGTGCCAGCAGCTTAAATTTCGACAGTAACTACAATGAGCAGTTCTTC. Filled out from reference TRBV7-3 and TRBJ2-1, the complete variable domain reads GAGVSQTPSNKVTEKGKYVELRCDPISGHTALYWYRQSLGQGPEFLIYFQGTGAADDSGLPNDRFFAVRPEGSVSTLKIQRTERGDSAVYLCASSLNFDSNYNEQFFGPGTRLTVL.

CDR3 DNA sequence: TGTGCCAGCAGACAGGGTAACTATGGCTACACCTTC. It specifies CASRQGNYGYTF. This chain uses TRBV28 with TRBJ1-2, with D perhaps matching TRBD1 (6 bases). This CDR3 has 12 amino acids. CDR1 and CDR2 (germline): MDHEN, SYDVKM. Trimming shortened V by 6 bases and J by 1 base, and 6 bases separated the two germline ends.

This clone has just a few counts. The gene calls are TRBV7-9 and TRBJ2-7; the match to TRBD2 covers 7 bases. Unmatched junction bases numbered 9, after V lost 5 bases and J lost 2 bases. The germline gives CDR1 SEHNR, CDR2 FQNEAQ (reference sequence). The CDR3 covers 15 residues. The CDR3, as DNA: TGTGCCAGCAGCCCGGGACTACCGGGCGCCTACGAGCAGTACTTC. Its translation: CASSPGLPGAYEQYF.

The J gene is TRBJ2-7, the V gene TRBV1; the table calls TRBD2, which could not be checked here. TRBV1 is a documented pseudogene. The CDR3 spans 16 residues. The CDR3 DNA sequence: TGCACCAGCAGCCAAGATCAAGCGGGAGCCCTCGGCGAGCAGTACTTC. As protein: CTSSQDQAGALGEQYF.

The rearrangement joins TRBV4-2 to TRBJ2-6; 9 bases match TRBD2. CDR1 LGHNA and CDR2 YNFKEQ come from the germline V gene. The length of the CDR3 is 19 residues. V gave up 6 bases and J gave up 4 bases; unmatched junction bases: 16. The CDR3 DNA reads TGTGCCAGCAGTCAGAGAACCACTAGCGGGTCGTACGGGGCCAACGTCCTGACTTTC. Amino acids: CASSQRTTSGSYGANVLTF.